Sequencing of this T cell receptor beta chain was carried out in a study of shared clonotypes between healthy human individuals. Study-level background: Each donor contributed plates that comprised three CD4 naive, three CD4 memory, two CD8 naive and one CD8 memory.

About this clone: Other DNA variants within this sample encode the same CDR3.

Sequenced by immunoSEQ multiplex PCR; TCRdb stores in-frame clones only, minus some. The sample has some 2.1 million clones, around 95% seen once. V dropped 0 bases and J dropped 3 bases, with 4 bases sitting between them. CDR3 length equals 12 residues. The V gene's germline CDR1 is SGHRS and CDR2 YFSETQ. Only Caucasian adults living in Nashville, Tennessee made up the donor group. The chain carries TRBV5-1 and TRBJ2-7, with unresolved D. This TCR derives from a man aged 18 to 35 in good health. The sample taken for sequencing was naive CD4+ T cells sorted from blood. Subset defined: CD45RA+ positively selected. CDR3 loop: CASSLVGYEQYF. CDR3 DNA: TGCGCCAGCAGCTTGGTGGGCTACGAGCAGTACTTC.